The 10 T cell receptor beta chains below were found in one sample sequenced in a study of blood T cell repertoires in COVID-19. Sequenced by immunoSEQ multiplex PCR; TCRdb stores in-frame clones only, minus some. The profile shows 100,000 or so clones, roughly 85% of them singletons. Material for sequencing was peripheral blood. These receptors were obtained from a woman aged 70-85 years with acute or convalescent COVID-19.

The V call is TRBV28, the J call TRBJ2-2; perhaps TRBD1 as D (6 bases). Germline CDR1 and CDR2: MDHEN and SYDVKM. This CDR3 spans 14 amino acids. V shed 5 bases and J shed 2 bases, with 9 bases lying between them. The DNA for the CDR3 is TGTGCCAGCAGTCCGGACAGCAACACCGGGGAGCTGTTTTTT. This translates into CASSPDSNTGELFF.

J is TRBJ1-5 and V is TRBV27, with a weak D call TRBD1 (6 bases). Germline CDR1 reads MNHEY; CDR2 reads SMNVEV (reference sequence). The V end was cut by 5 bases, the J end by 4 bases, with 12 bases between. CDR3 length: 14 amino acids. The CDR3: CASSLDRRNQPQHF. The CDR3 nucleotides are TGTGCCAGCAGTCTCGACAGGAGGAATCAGCCCCAGCATTTT.

The rearrangement links TRBV5-1 to TRBJ2-5, with D possibly matching TRBD1 (6 bases). The germline CDR1 and CDR2 sequences are SGHRS and YFSETQ. This CDR3 is built from 15 residues. V shed 1 base and J shed 1 base, with 11 bases lying between them. For the CDR3, the DNA is TGCGCCAGCAGCTTGACAGGGAATCCCCAAGAGACCCAGTACTTC. Translating gives CASSLTGNPQETQYF. The whole variable domain, filled in from reference TRBV5-1 and TRBJ2-5, reads KAGVTQTPRYLIKTRGQQVTLSCSPISGHRSVSWYQQTPGQGLQFLFEYFSETQRNKGNFPGRFSGRQFSNSRSEMNVSTLELGDSALYLCASSLTGNPQETQYFGPGTRLLVL.

V is TRBV28 and J is TRBJ1-6; weak D call: TRBD1 (6 bases). The germline CDR1 and CDR2 sequences are MDHEN and SYDVKM. The CDR3 has 13 amino acids. The ends were cut back, 8 bases at V and 9 bases at J, with 14 bases in the middle. CDR3 region: CASVVSGVSPLHF. CDR3 coding DNA: TGTGCCAGCGTAGTATCAGGGGTTTCACCCCTCCACTTT.

This rearrangement joins TRBV7-9 to TRBJ1-2; D is possibly TRBD1 (5 bases). Trimming removed 4 bases at V and 7 bases at J, with 16 bases between. This CDR3 has 14 amino acids. Germline assignment: CDR1 SEHNR and CDR2 FQNEAQ (reference sequence). For the CDR3, the DNA is TGTGCCAGCAGCTCGATGTCCGGGGGTTCTGGCTACACCTTC. Encoded protein: CASSSMSGGSGYTF.

The genes are TRBV2 and TRBJ2-4, with D possibly being TRBD2 (6 bases). Germline V lookup: CDR1 SNHLY, CDR2 FYNNEI. This CDR3 is built from 13 residues. The CDR3 nucleotides read TGTGCTGGCTCGGGGGAGGCCAAAAACATTCAGTACTTC. Amino acids: CAGSGEAKNIQYF.

The gene calls are TRBV29-1 and TRBJ2-5, with D maybe TRBD1 (6 bases). Trimming took off 4 bases at V and 5 bases at J, with 14 bases between the two ends. The CDR3 consists of 13 residues. Germline V gene lookup returns CDR1 SQVTM and CDR2 ANQGSEA. As DNA, the CDR3 is TGCAGCGTTGCCCAGGGGTCAGCGGAGACCCAGTACTTC. Protein: CSVAQGSAETQYF.

The V call is TRBV6-1, the J call TRBJ1-3, with 7 bases that match TRBD1. Losses at the gene ends were 1 base for V and 5 bases for J; bases not matched to a gene: 2. CDR1 and CDR2 from the germline V gene are MNHNS and SASEGT. This CDR3 comprises 14 residues. The CDR3 coding sequence is TGTGCCAGCAGTGAAGGACAGGGAAGAAACACCATATATTTT. The encoded protein is CASSEGQGRNTIYF.

The chain employs TRBV5-1 and TRBJ1-1, with TRBD1 matching 7 bases. With V trimmed by 5 bases and J by 7 bases, 8 bases remained unmatched. CDR1 is SGHRS, CDR2 YFSETQ, per germline. There are 13 residues in the CDR3. The CDR3 spells CASSYTGESEAFF. The CDR3 DNA reads as TGCGCCAGCAGTTATACAGGGGAGAGTGAAGCTTTCTTT.

The chain joins TRBV6-4 to TRBJ2-7, with a possible D match to TRBD1 (5 bases). Trimming pared 6 bases from V and 3 bases from J, leaving 21 bases between. CDR1 is MRHNA and CDR2 is SNTAGT in the germline V gene. The CDR3 runs to 16 residues. The CDR3 sequence is CASSEYCRARVYEQYV. CDR3 sequence (DNA): TGTGCCAGCAGCGAATACTGCAGGGCCCGGGTCTACGAGCAGTACGTC.